The entry below gives a single T cell receptor (beta chain) sequence along with its context. The antigen remains unidentified. The CDR3 runs 16 residues. Germline values: CDR1 SGHVS, CDR2 FNYEAQ. V was shortened by 4 bases and J by 0 bases, with 12 bases between the two germline ends. The data derive from a study of vaccination and CD4 T cells after COVID-19. The treatment: approximately 11-day PBMC culture with coronavirus spike peptide pools or control peptides (ViraFEST assay). Investigators obtained the unexposed donor's CD4+ T cells before the COVID-19 pandemic (2011-2018). Peptide-pool expansion of antigen-specific T cells preceded TCR sequencing in ViraFEST. It was SARS-CoV-2 S/N and four cold-coronavirus spikes that probed unexposed-donor CD4+ T cells, cells permitting. Cultured CD4+ T cell DNA was sequenced using the Oncomine TCR Beta short-read assay. Cultured CD4+ T cells were the source of extracted genomic DNA. MiXCR, applied by TCRdb to the PCR reads, yields one record per CDR3 protein. Of about 11,000 distinct CDR3 sequences detected, roughly 43% appear once; the ten largest clones hold approximately 21%.

Sequencing input: CD4+ T cells from blood, cultured in vitro. The clonotype was recovered from a human donor in good health. The chain carries TRBV7-6 and TRBJ2-2, with a possible D match to TRBD1 (6 bases). The chain's CDR3 is CASSYRDNANTGELFF. DNA of the CDR3: TGTGCCAGCAGCTATAGGGACAACGCGAACACCGGGGAGCTGTTTTTT.